Reported below is one T cell receptor beta chain. The length of the CDR3 is 12 residues. CDR1 SGHVS and CDR2 FQNEAQ come from the germline V gene. Trimming cost V 5 bases and J 13 bases; bases outside gene matches: 8. This record belongs to a study of T cell responses to AZD1222 COVID-19 vaccine. Study-level information: Second-dose intervals near 4 or 12 weeks were combined.

Clones were read by immunoSEQ multiplex PCR, and TCRdb kept only the in-frame ones, dropping some. Of 150,000 to 180,000 clones in the sample, less than 90% are singletons; the top ten hold 3.1%. The receptor comes from an adult in good health. The chain recombines TRBV7-8 with TRBJ2-1, with TRBD2 matching 7 bases. Sequencing was performed on peripheral blood, taken on day 0 of AZD1222 vaccination. CDR3 coding DNA: TGTGCCAGCAGCACCGCGGGGAGGGATCAGTTCTTC. Translated: CASSTAGRDQFF.